These 8 T cell receptor beta chains were all obtained from the same sample, sequenced in a study of graft-versus-host responses after intestinal transplantation. The protocol was immunoSEQ multiplex PCR, while the TCRdb copy is restricted to in-frame clones and leaves out a portion. The table includes about 120,000 clones, 85% to 95% detected once. Antigens for these TCRs are unknown. The material was unstimulated CD8+ T cells sorted from spleen or lymph node cells, obtained before intestinal transplant. Receptors were obtained from a human donor who received an intestinal transplant.

The V call is TRBV6-5, the J call TRBJ1-1, with D unresolved. V was trimmed by 5 bases and J by 1 base, leaving 11 bases between them. CDR3 length equals 14 residues. Germline V lookup: CDR1 MNHEY, CDR2 SVGAGI. CDR3 in DNA: TGTGCCAGCAGTAGGAAGGGAACGAACACTGAAGCTTTCTTT. It specifies CASSRKGTNTEAFF.

This chain uses TRBV9 with TRBJ1-5, with D hard to call. V was pared by 3 bases and J by 1 base, with 11 bases between. Per germline, CDR1 SGDLS and CDR2 YYNGEE. The CDR3 runs to 15 residues. The CDR3 is CASSATPSSNQPQHF. The CDR3 DNA reads as TGTGCCAGCAGCGCTACACCCTCAAGCAATCAGCCCCAGCATTTT. Combining the CDR3 with reference TRBV9 and TRBJ1-5 gives the whole variable domain DSGVTQTPKHLITATGQRVTLRCSPRSGDLSVYWYQQSLDQGLQFLIQYYNGEERAKGNILERFSAQQFPDLHSELNLSSLELGDSALYFCASSATPSSNQPQHFGDGTRLSIL.

This clone appeared once. The genes are TRBV28 and TRBJ2-5; D uncertain. Per the germline V gene, CDR1 is MDHEN and CDR2 is SYDVKM. Trimming pared 6 bases from V and 4 bases from J, leaving 15 bases between. The CDR3 has 14 residues. CDR3 in amino acids: CASRLTQSLETQYF. The DNA for the CDR3 is TGTGCCAGCAGACTTACTCAGTCGTTAGAGACCCAGTACTTC.

The rearrangement uses TRBV5-4 and TRBJ2-3; D remains unclear. V lost 0 bases, J lost 5 bases, and 10 bases lay in between. There are 14 residues in the CDR3. Germline CDR1 SGHNT, CDR2 YYREEE (reference sequence). The CDR3 DNA reads as TGTGCCAGCAGCTTGGCCGCAGATATAGATACGCAGTATTTT. Translated, it gives CASSLAADIDTQYF.

The chain is built from TRBV4-3 and TRBJ1-5; D is unclear. Germline lookup yields CDR1 LGHNA and CDR2 YSLEER. The CDR3 is 16 amino acids. Trimming took 0 bases from V and 3 from J, leaving 12 bases between them. CDR3 sequence reads: CASSQDMRVLNQPQHF. The CDR3 nucleotides are TGCGCCAGCAGCCAAGATATGCGGGTACTCAATCAGCCCCAGCATTTT.

In DNA, the CDR3 is TGTGCCAGCAGCCAGGGCGGGTTCTTTAGGTCCTACAATGAGCAGTTCTTC. Translated, it gives CASSQGGFFRSYNEQFF. The chain has TRBV14 and TRBJ2-1, with D perhaps TRBD2 (5 bases). The CDR3 is made up of 17 amino acids. The ends were cut back, 3 bases at V and 1 base at J, with 16 bases in the middle. The germline CDR1 and CDR2 sequences are SGHDN and FVKESK.

As concerns this clone: The same CDR3 can be traced to other DNA sequences in this sample. V is TRBV9 and J is TRBJ2-1; D uncertain. The CDR3 spans 12 residues. V lost 2 bases to trimming and J lost 10 bases, with 10 bases between them. Looked up from germline, CDR1 is SGDLS and CDR2 is YYNGEE. The CDR3 sequence: CASSVGRSEQFF. In DNA form, the CDR3 reads TGTGCCAGCAGCGTGGGTAGGTCCGAGCAGTTCTTC.

V and J are TRBV27 and TRBJ2-7; 9 positions match TRBD2. The V and J ends lost 3 bases and 5 bases, in that order; junction bases with no gene match: 8. CDR3 length: 15 residues. Germline V lookup: CDR1 MNHEY, CDR2 SMNVEV (reference sequence). The CDR3 spells CASSLISGSRNEQYF. For the CDR3, the DNA is TGTGCCAGCAGTTTGATTAGCGGGAGTAGGAACGAGCAGTACTTC.